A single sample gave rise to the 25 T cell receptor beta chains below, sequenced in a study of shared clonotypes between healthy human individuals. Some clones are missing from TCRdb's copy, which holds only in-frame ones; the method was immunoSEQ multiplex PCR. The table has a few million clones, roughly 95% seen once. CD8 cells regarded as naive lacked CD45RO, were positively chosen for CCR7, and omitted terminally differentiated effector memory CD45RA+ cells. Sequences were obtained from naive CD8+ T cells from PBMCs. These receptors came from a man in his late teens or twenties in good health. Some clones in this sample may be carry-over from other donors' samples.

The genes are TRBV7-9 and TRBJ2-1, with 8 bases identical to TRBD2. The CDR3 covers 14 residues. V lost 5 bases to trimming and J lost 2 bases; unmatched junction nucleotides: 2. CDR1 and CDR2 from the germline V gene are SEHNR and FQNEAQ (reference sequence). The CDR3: CASSISGTYNEQFF. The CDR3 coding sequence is TGTGCCAGCAGCATTAGCGGGACCTACAATGAGCAGTTCTTC.

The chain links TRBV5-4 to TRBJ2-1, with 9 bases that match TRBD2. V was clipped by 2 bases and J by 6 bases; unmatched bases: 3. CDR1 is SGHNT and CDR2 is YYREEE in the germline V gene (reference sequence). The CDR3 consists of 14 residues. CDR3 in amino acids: CASSFAGGPNEQFF. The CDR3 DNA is TGTGCCAGCAGCTTTGCGGGAGGGCCCAATGAGCAGTTCTTC.

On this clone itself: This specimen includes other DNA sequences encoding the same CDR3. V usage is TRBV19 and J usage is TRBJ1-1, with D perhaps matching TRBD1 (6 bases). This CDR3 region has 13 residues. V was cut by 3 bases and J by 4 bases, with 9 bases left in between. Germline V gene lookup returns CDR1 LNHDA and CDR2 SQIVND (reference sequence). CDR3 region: CASSIGGLTEAFF. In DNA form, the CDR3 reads TGTGCCAGTAGTATTGGGGGGCTCACTGAAGCTTTCTTT.

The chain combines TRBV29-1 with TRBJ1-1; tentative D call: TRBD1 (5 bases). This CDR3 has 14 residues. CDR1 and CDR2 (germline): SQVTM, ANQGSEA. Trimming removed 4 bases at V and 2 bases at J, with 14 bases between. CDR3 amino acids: CSVAGSSANTEAFF. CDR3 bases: TGCAGCGTTGCAGGGAGTAGTGCCAACACTGAAGCTTTCTTT.

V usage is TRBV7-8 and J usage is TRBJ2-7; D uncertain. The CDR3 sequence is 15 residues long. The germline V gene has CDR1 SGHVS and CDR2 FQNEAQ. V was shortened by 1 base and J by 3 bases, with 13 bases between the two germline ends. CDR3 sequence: CASSLVGRSDYEQYF. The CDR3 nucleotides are TGTGCCAGCAGCTTAGTCGGGCGCAGCGACTACGAGCAGTACTTC. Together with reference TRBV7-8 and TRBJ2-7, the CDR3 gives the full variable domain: GAGVSQSPRYKVAKRGQDVALRCDPISGHVSLFWYQQALGQGPEFLTYFQNEAQLDKSGLPSDRFFAERPEGSVSTLKIQRTQQEDSAVYLCASSLVGRSDYEQYFGPGTRLTVT.

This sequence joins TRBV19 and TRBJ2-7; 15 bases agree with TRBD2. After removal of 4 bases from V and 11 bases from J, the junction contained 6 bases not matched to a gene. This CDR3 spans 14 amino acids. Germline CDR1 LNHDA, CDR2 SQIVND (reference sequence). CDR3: CASSNGLAGGPKYF. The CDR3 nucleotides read TGTGCCAGTAGTAATGGACTAGCGGGAGGGCCTAAGTACTTC.

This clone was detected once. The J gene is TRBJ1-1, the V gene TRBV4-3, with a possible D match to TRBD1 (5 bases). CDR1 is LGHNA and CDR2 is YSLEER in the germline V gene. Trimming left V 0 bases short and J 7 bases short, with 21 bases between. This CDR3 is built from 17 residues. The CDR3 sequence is CASSQEFVIGVGIEAFF. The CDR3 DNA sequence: TGCGCCAGCAGCCAAGAATTTGTAATAGGGGTGGGGATTGAAGCTTTCTTT.

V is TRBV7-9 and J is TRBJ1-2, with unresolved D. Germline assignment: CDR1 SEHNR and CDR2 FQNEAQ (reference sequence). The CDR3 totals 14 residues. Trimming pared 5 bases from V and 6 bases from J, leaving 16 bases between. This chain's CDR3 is CASSPVSLPHGYTF. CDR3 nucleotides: TGTGCCAGCAGCCCCGTCTCTCTCCCCCATGGCTACACCTTC. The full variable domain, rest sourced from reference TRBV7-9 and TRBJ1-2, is DTGVSQNPRHKITKRGQNVTFRCDPISEHNRLYWYRQTLGQGPEFLTYFQNEAQLEKSRLLSDRFSAERPKGSFSTLEIQRTEQGDSAMYLCASSPVSLPHGYTFGSGTRLTVV.

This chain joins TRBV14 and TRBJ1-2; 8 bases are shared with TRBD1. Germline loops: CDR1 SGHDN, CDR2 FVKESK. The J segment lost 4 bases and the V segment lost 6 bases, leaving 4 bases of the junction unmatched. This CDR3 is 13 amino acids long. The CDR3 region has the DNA TGTGCCAGCAGGCGGACAGGGACCTATGGCTACACCTTC. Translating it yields CASRRTGTYGYTF.

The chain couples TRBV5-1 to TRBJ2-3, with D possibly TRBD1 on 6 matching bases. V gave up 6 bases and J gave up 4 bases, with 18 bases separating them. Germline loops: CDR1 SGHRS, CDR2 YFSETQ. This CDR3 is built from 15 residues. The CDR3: CASKGTFSAADTQYF. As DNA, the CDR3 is TGCGCCAGCAAGGGGACATTCTCTGCGGCAGATACGCAGTATTTT.

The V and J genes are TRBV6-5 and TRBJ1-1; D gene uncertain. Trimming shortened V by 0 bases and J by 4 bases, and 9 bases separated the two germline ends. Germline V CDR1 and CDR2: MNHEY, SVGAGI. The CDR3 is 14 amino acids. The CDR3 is CASSYSTVGTEAFF. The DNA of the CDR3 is TGTGCCAGCAGTTACTCGACGGTCGGCACTGAAGCTTTCTTT.

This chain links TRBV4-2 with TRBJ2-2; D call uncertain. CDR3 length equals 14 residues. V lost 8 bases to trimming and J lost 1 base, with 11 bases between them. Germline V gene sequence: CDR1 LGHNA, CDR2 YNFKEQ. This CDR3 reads CASCCRENTGELFF. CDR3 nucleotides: TGTGCCAGCTGTTGTAGGGAGAACACCGGGGAGCTGTTTTTT.

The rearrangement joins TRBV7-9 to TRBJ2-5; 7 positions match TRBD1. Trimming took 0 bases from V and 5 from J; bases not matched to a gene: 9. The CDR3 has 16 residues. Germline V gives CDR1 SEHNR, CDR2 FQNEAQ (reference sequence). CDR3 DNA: TGTGCCAGCAGCTTAGCGTCCGACAGGGACGGGGAGACCCAGTACTTC. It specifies CASSLASDRDGETQYF.

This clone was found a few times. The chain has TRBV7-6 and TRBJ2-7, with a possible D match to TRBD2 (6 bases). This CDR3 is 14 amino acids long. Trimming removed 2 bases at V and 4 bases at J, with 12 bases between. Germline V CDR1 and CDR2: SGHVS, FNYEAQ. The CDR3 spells CASSLRTAGYEQYF. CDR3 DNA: TGTGCCAGCAGCTTACGGACGGCGGGGTACGAGCAGTACTTC.

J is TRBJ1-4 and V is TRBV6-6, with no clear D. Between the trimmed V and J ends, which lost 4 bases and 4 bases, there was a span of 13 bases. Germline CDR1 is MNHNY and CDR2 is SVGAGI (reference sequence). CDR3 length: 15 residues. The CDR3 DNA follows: TGTGCCAGCAGTTCGCGGGAACAGTTTAATGAAAAACTGTTTTTT. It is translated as CASSSREQFNEKLFF.

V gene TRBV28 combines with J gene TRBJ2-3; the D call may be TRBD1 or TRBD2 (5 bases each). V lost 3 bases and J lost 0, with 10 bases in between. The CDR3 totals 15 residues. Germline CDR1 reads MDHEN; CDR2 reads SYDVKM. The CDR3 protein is CASSLGVFSTDTQYF. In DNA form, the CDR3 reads TGTGCCAGCAGTTTGGGGGTTTTTAGCACAGATACGCAGTATTTT.

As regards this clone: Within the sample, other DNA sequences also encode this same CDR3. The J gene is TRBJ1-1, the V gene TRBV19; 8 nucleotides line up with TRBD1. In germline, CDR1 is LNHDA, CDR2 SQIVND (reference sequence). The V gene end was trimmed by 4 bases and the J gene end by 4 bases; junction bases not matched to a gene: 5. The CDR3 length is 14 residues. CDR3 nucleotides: TGTGCCAGTAGTACAGGGGGCCGCGGCACTGAAGCTTTCTTT. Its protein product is CASSTGGRGTEAFF.

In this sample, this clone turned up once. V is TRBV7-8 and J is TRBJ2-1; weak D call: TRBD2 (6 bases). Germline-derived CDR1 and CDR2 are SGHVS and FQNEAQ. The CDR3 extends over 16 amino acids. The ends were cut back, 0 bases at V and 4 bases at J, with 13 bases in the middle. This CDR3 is CASSLAWGELYNEQFF. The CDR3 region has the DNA TGTGCCAGCAGCTTAGCTTGGGGGGAGTTATACAATGAGCAGTTCTTC. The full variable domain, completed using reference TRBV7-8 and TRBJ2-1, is GAGVSQSPRYKVAKRGQDVALRCDPISGHVSLFWYQQALGQGPEFLTYFQNEAQLDKSGLPSDRFFAERPEGSVSTLKIQRTQQEDSAVYLCASSLAWGELYNEQFFGPGTRLTVL.

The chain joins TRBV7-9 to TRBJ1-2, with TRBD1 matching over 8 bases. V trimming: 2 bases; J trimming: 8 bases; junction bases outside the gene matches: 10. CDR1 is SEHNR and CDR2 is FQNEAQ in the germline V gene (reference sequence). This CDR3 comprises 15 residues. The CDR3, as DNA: TGTGCCAGCAGCTTAATGGCAGGGGGCGATTCCGGCTACACCTTC. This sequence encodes CASSLMAGGDSGYTF.

Here the CDR3 reads CASSWDRGQYEQYF. The CDR3 DNA sequence: TGTGCCAGCAGCTGGGACAGGGGGCAGTACGAGCAGTACTTC. This chain connects TRBV5-4 to TRBJ2-7; 12 bases fit TRBD1. The CDR3 contains 14 residues. The germline gives CDR1 SGHNT, CDR2 YYREEE (reference sequence). The V segment lost 3 bases and the J segment 4 bases; nucleotides outside the gene matches: 2.

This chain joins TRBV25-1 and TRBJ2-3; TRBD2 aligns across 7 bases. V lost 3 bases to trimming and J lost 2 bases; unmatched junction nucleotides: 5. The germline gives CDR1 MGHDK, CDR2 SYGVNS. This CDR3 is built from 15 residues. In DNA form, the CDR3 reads TGTGCCAGCAGTGAGGGGCGGGGGTTCACAGATACGCAGTATTTT. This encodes CASSEGRGFTDTQYF. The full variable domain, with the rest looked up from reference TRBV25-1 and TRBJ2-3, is EADIYQTPRYLVIGTGKKITLECSQTMGHDKMYWYQQDPGMELHLIHYSYGVNSTEKGDLSSESTVSRIRTEHFPLTLESARPSHTSQYLCASSEGRGFTDTQYFGPGTRLTVL.

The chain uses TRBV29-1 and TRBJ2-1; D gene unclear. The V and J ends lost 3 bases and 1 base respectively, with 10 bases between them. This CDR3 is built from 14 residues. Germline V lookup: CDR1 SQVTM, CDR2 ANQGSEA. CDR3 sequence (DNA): TGCAGCGTTGATGCTACTACATCCTACAATGAGCAGTTCTTC. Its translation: CSVDATTSYNEQFF.

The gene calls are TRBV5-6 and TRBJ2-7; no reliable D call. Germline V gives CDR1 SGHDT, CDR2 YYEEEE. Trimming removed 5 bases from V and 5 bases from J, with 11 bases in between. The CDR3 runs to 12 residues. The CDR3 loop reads CASSGRWNEQYF. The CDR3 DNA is TGTGCCAGCAGTGGTCGCTGGAACGAGCAGTACTTC.

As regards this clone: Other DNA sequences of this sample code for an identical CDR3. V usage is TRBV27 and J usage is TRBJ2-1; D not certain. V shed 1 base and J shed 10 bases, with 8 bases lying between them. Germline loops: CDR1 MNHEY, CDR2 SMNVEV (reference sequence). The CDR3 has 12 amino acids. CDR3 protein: CASSLLGGEQFF. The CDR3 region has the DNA TGTGCCAGCAGTTTATTGGGTGGCGAGCAGTTCTTC.

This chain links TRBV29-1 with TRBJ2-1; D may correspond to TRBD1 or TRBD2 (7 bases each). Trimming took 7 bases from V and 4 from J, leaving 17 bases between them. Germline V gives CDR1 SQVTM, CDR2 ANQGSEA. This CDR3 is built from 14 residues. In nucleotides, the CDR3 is TGCAGCGCTTCAGGGGGGGGTCAATACAATGAGCAGTTCTTC. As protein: CSASGGGQYNEQFF.